This is a list of T cell receptor beta chains from one sample in a study of T cell responses to AZD1222 COVID-19 vaccine. Here immunoSEQ multiplex PCR was the method, and the copy in TCRdb shows in-frame clones only, minus some. The table lists under 35,000 clones, 70% to 90% of them singletons. The source was peripheral blood, collected on day 0 of AZD1222 vaccination. These receptors were taken from an adult in good health. Each CDR3 is given with its conserved first and last residue. The D gene is left open where the match is weak. The size entry is marked missing in some rows and otherwise reads once, few, many or a size class.

cdr3_nt | cdr3_aa | d_call | j_call | v_call | cdr3_length | clone_size
TGTGCCAGCAGCTTAAGGCCCCCCGGGCTAGCGGTTGACTCACCCGGGGAGCTGTTTTTT | CASSLRPPGLAVDSPGELFF | TRBD2 | TRBJ2-2 | TRBV7-3 | 20 | .
TGCGCCAGCAGACCGGGACATAGCACAGATACGCAGTATTTT | CASRPGHSTDTQYF | . | TRBJ2-3 | TRBV10-2 | 14 | .
TGTGCCAGCAGTTACCAAAGTAGCCCTCTAGACGTCCTGACTTTC | CASSYQSSPLDVLTF | . | TRBJ2-6 | TRBV6-6 | 15 | .
TGTGCCAGCAGTAAGGAGGCAGGGGCGACTAATGAAAAACTGTTTTTT | CASSKEAGATNEKLFF | . | TRBJ1-4 | TRBV27 | 16 | once
TGTGCCAGCACCCGCAGGCCCGGGGAGCTGTTTTTT | CASTRRPGELFF | . | TRBJ2-2 | TRBV7-9 | 12 | .
TGTGCCACCAGCAGAGGTCTAGGGCCTGGGGCCAACGTCCTGACTTTC | CATSRGLGPGANVLTF | . | TRBJ2-6 | TRBV15 | 16 | .
TGCGCCAGCAGCCAGGGGGGACTAGCGGGAGGACAAGAGACCCAGTACTTC | CASSQGGLAGGQETQYF | TRBD2 | TRBJ2-5 | TRBV4-3 | 17 | .
TGTGCCAGCAGTTCGGGACTAGCGGGGACCCACACAGATACGCAGTATTTT | CASSSGLAGTHTDTQYF | TRBD2 | TRBJ2-3 | TRBV7-2 | 17 | .
TGCGCCAGCAGCTTGGCCGGGACAGGACGCTACGAGCAGTACTTC | CASSLAGTGRYEQYF | TRBD1 | TRBJ2-7 | TRBV5-1 | 15 | .
TGTGCCAGCAGCTTTCGGGAGCAGGGGGAGCTGTTTTTT | CASSFREQGELFF | . | TRBJ2-2 | TRBV5-4 | 13 | few
TGTGCCAGCAGCTTAGGTAGTGGGAACACAGATACGCAGTATTTT | CASSLGSGNTDTQYF | . | TRBJ2-3 | TRBV7-9 | 15 | .
TGTGCCAGCAGCAGACTAGCGGGAGGTGGTTCCTACAATGAGCAGTTCTTC | CASSRLAGGGSYNEQFF | TRBD2 | TRBJ2-1 | TRBV7-2 | 17 | .
TGTGCCAGCAGCTTTTGGACAGGTCCGGATGAAAAACTGTTTTTT | CASSFWTGPDEKLFF | TRBD1 | TRBJ1-4 | TRBV7-2 | 15 | .
TGTGCCAGCAGTAGACAGGGGGCCAATCAGCCCCAGCATTTT | CASSRQGANQPQHF | TRBD1 | TRBJ1-5 | TRBV6-5 | 14 | .
TGTGCCAGCAGCCGCACGGCGTACAATGAGCAGTTCTTC | CASSRTAYNEQFF | . | TRBJ2-1 | TRBV28 | 13 | .
TGTGCCAGCTCACCACCGAGCCAAGAGACCCAGTACTTC | CASSPPSQETQYF | . | TRBJ2-5 | TRBV18 | 13 | .
TGTGCCAGCAGCAAGGGACAGGGGTACAACTATGGCTACACCTTC | CASSKGQGYNYGYTF | TRBD1 | TRBJ1-2 | TRBV7-2 | 15 | .
TGTGCCAGCAGCGTAGCGTATCGGGGAGCTTACAATGAGCAGTTCTTC | CASSVAYRGAYNEQFF | . | TRBJ2-1 | TRBV9 | 16 | .
TGCGCCAGCAGCCCGGGACAGGGGGACACCGGGGAGCTGTTTTTT | CASSPGQGDTGELFF | TRBD1 | TRBJ2-2 | TRBV5-1 | 15 | .
TGTGCCAGTAGTATAGTAGGGACCAAGTGTCTTTGGGCTTTCTTT | CASSIVGTKCLWAFF | . | TRBJ1-1 | TRBV19 | 15 | .
TGCGCCAGCAGCATGGGTGGCTCATTGGACGGGGAGCTGTTTTTT | CASSMGGSLDGELFF | . | TRBJ2-2 | TRBV5-1 | 15 | .
TGTGCCAGCAGTCGGCGGGAGTGGTCCTACGAGCAGTACTTC | CASSRREWSYEQYF | TRBD2 | TRBJ2-7 | TRBV6-5 | 14 | .
TGCAGCGTTCACCCCCATGGTACTGAAGCTTTCTTT | CSVHPHGTEAFF | . | TRBJ1-1 | TRBV29-1 | 12 | .
TGTGCCAGCAGCTTGGGGGGGGCGGAAGAAGCTTTCTTT | CASSLGGAEEAFF | . | TRBJ1-1 | TRBV11-3 | 13 | .
TGTGCCAGCAGTGACCCCTCGACGACAGGACGACCTAACTATGGCTACACCTTC | CASSDPSTTGRPNYGYTF | . | TRBJ1-2 | TRBV28 | 18 | once
TGTGCCAGCAGTGAGGCAGGGACCGATGGCTACACCTTC | CASSEAGTDGYTF | . | TRBJ1-2 | TRBV2 | 13 | .
TGTGCCAGCAACTCTGGGGTAGCGTCCAATGAGCAGTTCTTC | CASNSGVASNEQFF | . | TRBJ2-1 | TRBV7-9 | 14 | .
TGCGCCAGCAGCTTCACAGGGGGCCAACTGTTTTTT | CASSFTGGQLFF | TRBD1 | TRBJ1-4 | TRBV5-1 | 12 | .
TGTGCCAGCTCGCGGACAGGCACAGATACGCAGTATTTT | CASSRTGTDTQYF | . | TRBJ2-3 | TRBV9 | 13 | .
TGTGCCACCAGTGAAGGCAGGGGGGACTATGGCTACACCTTC | CATSEGRGDYGYTF | TRBD1 | TRBJ1-2 | TRBV24-1 | 14 | .
TGCGCCAGCAGCTTCTACCGGACAGGGACCTACAATGAGCAGTTCTTC | CASSFYRTGTYNEQFF | TRBD1 | TRBJ2-1 | TRBV5-1 | 16 | .
TGTGCCAGCAGCGCCCGGGCTGGACAGGGCGGATCACCCCTCCACTTT | CASSARAGQGGSPLHF | TRBD1 | TRBJ1-6 | TRBV9 | 16 | .
TGTGCCAGCAGCTTGGGACTAGCGGAGTACAATGAGCAGTTCTTC | CASSLGLAEYNEQFF | TRBD2 | TRBJ2-1 | TRBV5-4 | 15 | .
TGCGCCAGCAGCGGAGACAAAAACATTCAGTACTTC | CASSGDKNIQYF | . | TRBJ2-4 | TRBV5-1 | 12 | .
TGTGCCAGCAGTTCAACGAACACCGGGGAGCTGTTTTTT | CASSSTNTGELFF | . | TRBJ2-2 | TRBV28 | 13 | .
TGCGCCAGCAGCCAAGATAAGGGGGTTTGGCAGCCCCAGCATTTT | CASSQDKGVWQPQHF | . | TRBJ1-5 | TRBV4-1 | 15 | .
TGTGCCAGCAGCTCCGGACCAGAAGCTTTCTTT | CASSSGPEAFF | . | TRBJ1-1 | TRBV6-5 | 11 | .
TGTGCCAGCAGTACCGACAGGGTGACAGATACGCAGTATTTT | CASSTDRVTDTQYF | TRBD1 | TRBJ2-3 | TRBV6-2/TRBV6-3 | 14 | .
TGTGCCAGCAGTCCCCGGGACAGGTCGAATCAGCCCCAGCATTTT | CASSPRDRSNQPQHF | TRBD1 | TRBJ1-5 | TRBV6-5 | 15 | .
TGCAGTGCTCTATTTAATGAAAAACTGTTTTTT | CSALFNEKLFF | . | TRBJ1-4 | TRBV20-1 | 11 | .
TGTGCCAGCAGTTTAATGGTAGCGGGAGGGCCTGGTGAGCAGTTCTTC | CASSLMVAGGPGEQFF | TRBD2 | TRBJ2-1 | TRBV27 | 16 | .
TGTGCCAGCAGCCTCCGGGGGCGGCCCCACGAGCAGTACTTC | CASSLRGRPHEQYF | . | TRBJ2-7 | TRBV13 | 14 | once
TGTGCCAGCTCACCCCAAGAGACCCAGTACTTC | CASSPQETQYF | . | TRBJ2-5 | TRBV18 | 11 | .
TGTGCCAGCACCCCACAATTGGGGACTGAAGCTTTCTTT | CASTPQLGTEAFF | . | TRBJ1-1 | TRBV6-5 | 13 | .